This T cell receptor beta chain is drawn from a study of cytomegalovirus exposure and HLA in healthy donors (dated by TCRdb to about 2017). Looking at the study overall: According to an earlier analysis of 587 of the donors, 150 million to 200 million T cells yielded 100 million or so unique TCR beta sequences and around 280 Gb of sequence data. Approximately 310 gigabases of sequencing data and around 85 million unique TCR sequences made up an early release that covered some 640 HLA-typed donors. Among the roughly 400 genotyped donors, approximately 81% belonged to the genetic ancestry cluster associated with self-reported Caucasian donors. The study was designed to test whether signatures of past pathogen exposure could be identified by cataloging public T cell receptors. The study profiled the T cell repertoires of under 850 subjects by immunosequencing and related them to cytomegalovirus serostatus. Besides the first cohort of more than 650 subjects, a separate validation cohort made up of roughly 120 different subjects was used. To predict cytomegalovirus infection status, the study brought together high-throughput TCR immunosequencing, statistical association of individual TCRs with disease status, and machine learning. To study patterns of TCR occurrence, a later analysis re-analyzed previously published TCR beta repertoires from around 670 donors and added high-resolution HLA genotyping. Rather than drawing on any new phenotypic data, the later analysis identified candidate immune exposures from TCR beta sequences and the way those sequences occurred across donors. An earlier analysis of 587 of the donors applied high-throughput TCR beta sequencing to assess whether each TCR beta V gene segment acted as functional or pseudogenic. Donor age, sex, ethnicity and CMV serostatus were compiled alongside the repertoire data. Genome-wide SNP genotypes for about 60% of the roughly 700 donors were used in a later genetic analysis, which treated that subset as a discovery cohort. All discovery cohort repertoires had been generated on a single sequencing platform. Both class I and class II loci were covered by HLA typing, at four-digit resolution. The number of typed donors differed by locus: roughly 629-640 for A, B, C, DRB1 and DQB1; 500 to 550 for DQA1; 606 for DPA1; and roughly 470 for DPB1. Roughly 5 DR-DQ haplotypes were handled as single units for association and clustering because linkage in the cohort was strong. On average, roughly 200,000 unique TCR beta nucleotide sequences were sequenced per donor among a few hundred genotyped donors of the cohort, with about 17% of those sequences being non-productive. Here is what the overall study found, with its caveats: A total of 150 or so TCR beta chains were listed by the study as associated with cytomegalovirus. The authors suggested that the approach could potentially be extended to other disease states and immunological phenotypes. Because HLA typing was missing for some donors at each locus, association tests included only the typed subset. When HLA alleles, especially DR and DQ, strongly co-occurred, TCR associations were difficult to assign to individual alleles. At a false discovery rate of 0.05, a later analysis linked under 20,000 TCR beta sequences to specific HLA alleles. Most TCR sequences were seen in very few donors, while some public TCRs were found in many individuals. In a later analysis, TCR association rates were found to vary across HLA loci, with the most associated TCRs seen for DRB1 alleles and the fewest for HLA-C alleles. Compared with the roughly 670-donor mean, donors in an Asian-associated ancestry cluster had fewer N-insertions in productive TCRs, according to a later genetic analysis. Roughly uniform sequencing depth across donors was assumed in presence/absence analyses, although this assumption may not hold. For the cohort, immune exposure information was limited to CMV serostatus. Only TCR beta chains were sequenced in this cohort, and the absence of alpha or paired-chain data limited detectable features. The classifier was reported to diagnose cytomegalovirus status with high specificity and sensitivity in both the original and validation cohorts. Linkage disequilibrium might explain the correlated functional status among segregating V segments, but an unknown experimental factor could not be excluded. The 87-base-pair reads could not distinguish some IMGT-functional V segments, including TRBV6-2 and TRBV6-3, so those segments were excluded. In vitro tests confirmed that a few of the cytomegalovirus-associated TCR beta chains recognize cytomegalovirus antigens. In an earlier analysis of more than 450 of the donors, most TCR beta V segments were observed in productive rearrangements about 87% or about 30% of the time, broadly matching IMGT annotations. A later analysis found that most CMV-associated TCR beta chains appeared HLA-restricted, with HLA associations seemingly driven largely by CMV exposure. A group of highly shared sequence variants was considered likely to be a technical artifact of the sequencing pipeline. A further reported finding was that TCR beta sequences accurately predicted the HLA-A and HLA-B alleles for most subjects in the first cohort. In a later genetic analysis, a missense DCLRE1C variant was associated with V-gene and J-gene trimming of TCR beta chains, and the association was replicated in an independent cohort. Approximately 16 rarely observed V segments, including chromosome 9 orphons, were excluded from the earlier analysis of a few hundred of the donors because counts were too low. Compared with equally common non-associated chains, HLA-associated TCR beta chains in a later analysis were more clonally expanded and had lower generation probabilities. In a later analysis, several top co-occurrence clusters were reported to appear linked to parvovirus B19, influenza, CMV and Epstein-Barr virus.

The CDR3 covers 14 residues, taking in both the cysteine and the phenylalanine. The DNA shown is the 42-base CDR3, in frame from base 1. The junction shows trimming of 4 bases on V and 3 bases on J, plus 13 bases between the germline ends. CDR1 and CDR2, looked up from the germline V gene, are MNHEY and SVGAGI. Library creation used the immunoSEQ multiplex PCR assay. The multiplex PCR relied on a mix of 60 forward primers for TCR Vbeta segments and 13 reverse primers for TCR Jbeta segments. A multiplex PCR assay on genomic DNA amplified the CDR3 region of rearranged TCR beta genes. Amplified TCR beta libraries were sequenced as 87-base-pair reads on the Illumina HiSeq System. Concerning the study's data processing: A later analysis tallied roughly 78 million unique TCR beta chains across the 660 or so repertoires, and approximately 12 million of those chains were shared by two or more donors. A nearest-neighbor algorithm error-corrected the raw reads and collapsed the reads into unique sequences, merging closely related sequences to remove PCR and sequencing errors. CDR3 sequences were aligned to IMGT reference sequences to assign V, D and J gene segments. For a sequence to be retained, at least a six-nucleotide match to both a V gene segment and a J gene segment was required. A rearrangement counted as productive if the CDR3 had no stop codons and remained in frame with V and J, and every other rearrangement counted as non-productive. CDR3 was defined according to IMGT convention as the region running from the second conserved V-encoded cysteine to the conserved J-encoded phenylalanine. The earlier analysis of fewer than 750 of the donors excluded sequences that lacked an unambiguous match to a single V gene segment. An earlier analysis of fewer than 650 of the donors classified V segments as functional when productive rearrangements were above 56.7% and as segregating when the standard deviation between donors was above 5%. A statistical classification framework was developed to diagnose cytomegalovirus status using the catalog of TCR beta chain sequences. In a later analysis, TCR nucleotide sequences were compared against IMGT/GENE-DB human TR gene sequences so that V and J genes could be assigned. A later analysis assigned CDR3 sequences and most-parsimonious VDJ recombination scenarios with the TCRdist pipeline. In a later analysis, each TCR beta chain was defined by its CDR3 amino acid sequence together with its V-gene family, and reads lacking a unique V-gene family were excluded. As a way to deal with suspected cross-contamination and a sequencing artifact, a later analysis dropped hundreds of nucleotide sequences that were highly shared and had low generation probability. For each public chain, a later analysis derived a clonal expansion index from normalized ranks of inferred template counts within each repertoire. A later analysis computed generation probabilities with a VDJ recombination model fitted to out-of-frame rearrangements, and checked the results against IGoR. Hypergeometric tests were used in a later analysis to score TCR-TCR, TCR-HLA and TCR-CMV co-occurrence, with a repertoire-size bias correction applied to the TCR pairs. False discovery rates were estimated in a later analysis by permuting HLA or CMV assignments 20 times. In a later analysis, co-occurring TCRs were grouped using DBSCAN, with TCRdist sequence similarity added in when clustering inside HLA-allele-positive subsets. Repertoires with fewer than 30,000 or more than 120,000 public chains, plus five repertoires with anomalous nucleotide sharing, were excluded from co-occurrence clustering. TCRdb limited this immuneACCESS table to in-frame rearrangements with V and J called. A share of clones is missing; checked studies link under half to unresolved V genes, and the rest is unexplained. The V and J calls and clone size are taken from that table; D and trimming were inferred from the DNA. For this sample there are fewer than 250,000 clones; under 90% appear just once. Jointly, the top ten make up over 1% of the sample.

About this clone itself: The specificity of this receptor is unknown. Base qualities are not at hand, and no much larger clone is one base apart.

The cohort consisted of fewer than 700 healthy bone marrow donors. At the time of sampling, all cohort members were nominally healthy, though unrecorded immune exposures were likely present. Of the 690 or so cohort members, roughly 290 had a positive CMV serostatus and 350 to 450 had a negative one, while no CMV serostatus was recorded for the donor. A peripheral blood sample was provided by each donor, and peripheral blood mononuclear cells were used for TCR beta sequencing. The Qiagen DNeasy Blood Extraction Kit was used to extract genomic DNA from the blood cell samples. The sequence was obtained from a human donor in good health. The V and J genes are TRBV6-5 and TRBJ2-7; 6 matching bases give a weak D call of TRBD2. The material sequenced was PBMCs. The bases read TGTGCCAGCAGTTCCCCAGGAGGGTACTACGAGCAGTACTTC. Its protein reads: CASSSPGGYYEQYF.